The text below deals with one T cell receptor (beta chain). One end of the junction varies from germline; a read error may be responsible. The source of the sample is a study of cytomegalovirus exposure and HLA in healthy donors. CDR3 length: 15 amino acids. From germline, CDR1 is PRHDT and CDR2 FYEKMQ (reference sequence). A multiplex PCR was run with 60 Vbeta primers and 13 Jbeta primers. Sequencing used immunoSEQ multiplex PCR; TCRdb keeps in-frame clones, though not all of them. Counted here are more than 85,000 clones, roughly 80% occurring once; the ten biggest clones make up 6.5% to 8.5%. The gene calls are TRBV13 and TRBJ2-5; 11 positions match TRBD2. Judging by the DNA end, TRBJ2-7 fits better; the J call may be wrong. Input material: PBMCs. This sequence originates from a man aged 25 to 40 in good health and CMV-seropositive. CDR3 amino acids: CASTLAGGSSYEQYF. DNA for the CDR3: TGTGCCAGCACCTTAGCGGGGGGGAGCTCCTACGAGCAGTACTTC.